The TCR beta chain under discussion was sequenced for a study of blood T cell repertoires in COVID-19 (TCRdb year 2020). With respect to the entire study: Collaborator samples came from the United States, Italy and Spain and covered acute and convalescent phases of COVID-19. The prospective study material was composed of cDNA or gDNA derived from T cells, B-cell-depleted T cells, or PBMCs. Subjects who had been exposed to COVID-19, were actively infected with it, or had recovered from it provided the deeply sampled blood TCRbeta repertoires that made up the dataset. The repertoires were released in a freely available public database intended as a resource for research on the immune response to SARS-CoV-2. The samples were drawn from two sources: the first 160 participants of the ongoing ImmuneRACE study, and fewer than 1,500 subjects contributed by 6 global collaborators. Nearly every sample came with metadata listing a de-identified subject ID, COVID-19 status, age in years and sex. Where HLA class I and class II types were available, the types were taken from metadata supplied by the sample provider, not from assay-based typing.

As regards this clone: Its antigen is currently not known. Base qualities are not provided; no much larger clone lies one nucleotide away.

Whole blood was collected in K2EDTA tubes by collaborating institutions according to the institutions' own protocols. For TCRbeta analysis, collaborators shipped samples in one of three forms: frozen whole blood, isolated PBMCs, or DNA extracted from either of those sample types. TCRbeta CDR3 regions were amplified from genomic DNA by means of the immunoSEQ Assay, a bias-controlled multiplex PCR. As for the original processing: The number of nucleated cells in each sample was estimated by amplification of reference gene primers within the assay. To quantify the absolute abundance of each unique TCRbeta CDR3 rearrangement, sequence reads were collapsed and filtered. For each sample, productive Simpson clonality was calculated as the square root of Simpson's diversity index across productive rearrangements. TCRdb provides this immuneACCESS table in a form limited to in-frame rearrangements. Some clones are lacking; in checked studies, under half of them reflect an unresolved V gene, and why the rest are absent is not known. The V and J calls and the clone size are those of that table, but D and trimming were determined from the DNA. Present in this sample are some 150,000 clones, around 80% of which were seen just once. Of the sample, roughly 8.9% falls within the top ten clones.

The study at large found these results: Clinical and demographic metadata were provided uncurated, with the amount varying by source and participant.

The clonotype comes from a woman in her 50s with acute or convalescent COVID-19. The source material was peripheral blood.

The base sequence is TGTGCCAGCAGCTTACGGGGGAGGGCCTGGGAGACCCAGTACTTC. It codes for CASSLRGRAWETQYF. The V and J genes are TRBV7-2 and TRBJ2-5, with 7 middle bases fitting TRBD2. From the cysteine up to the phenylalanine, the CDR3 has a length of 15 residues. Kept here is only the CDR3 DNA, which spans 45 bases and is read in frame from base 1. The germline V gene sets CDR1 to SGHTA and CDR2 to FQGNSA. The junction shows trimming of 2 bases on V and 5 bases on J, and the gene matches do not reach 8 bases of it.